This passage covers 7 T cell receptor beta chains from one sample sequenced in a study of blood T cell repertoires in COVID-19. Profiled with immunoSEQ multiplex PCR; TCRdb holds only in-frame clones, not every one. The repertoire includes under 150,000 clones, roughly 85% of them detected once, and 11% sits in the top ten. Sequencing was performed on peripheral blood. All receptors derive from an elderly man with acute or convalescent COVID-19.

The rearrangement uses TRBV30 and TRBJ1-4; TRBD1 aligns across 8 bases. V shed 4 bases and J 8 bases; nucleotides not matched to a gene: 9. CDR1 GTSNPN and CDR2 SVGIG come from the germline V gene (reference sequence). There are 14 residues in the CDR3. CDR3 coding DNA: TGTGCCTGGACTCCCGGACAGGGAAAGGAAAAACTGTTTTTT. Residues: CAWTPGQGKEKLFF.

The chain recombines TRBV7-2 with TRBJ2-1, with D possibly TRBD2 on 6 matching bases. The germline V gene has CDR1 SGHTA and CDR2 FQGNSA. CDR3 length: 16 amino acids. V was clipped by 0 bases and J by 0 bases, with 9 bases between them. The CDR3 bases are TGTGCCAGCAGCTTAGCTGGGACTGCCTCCTACAATGAGCAGTTCTTC. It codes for CASSLAGTASYNEQFF.

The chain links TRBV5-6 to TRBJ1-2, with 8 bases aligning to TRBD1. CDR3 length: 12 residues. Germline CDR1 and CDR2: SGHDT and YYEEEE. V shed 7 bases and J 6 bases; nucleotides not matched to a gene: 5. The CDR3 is CASLGQGHGYTF. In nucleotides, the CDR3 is TGTGCCAGCCTTGGACAGGGTCATGGCTACACCTTC.

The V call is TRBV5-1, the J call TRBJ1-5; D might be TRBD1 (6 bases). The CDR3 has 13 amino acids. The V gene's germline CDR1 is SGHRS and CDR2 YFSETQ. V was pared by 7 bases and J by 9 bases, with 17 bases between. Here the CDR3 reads CASFPLQGSPQHF. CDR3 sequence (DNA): TGCGCCAGCTTCCCTTTACAGGGATCGCCCCAGCATTTT.

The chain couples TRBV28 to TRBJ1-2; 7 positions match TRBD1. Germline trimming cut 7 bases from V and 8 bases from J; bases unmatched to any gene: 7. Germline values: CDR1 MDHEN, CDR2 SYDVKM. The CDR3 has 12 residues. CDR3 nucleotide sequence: TGTGCCAGCACCCAACAGGGGCGCGGCTACACCTTC. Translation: CASTQQGRGYTF.

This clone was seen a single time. CDR3 in amino acids: CASSIVRTGDNEQFF. The CDR3, as DNA: TGTGCCAGTAGTATAGTCCGGACAGGGGATAATGAGCAGTTCTTC. The V call is TRBV19, the J call TRBJ2-1; TRBD1 aligns across 9 bases. The CDR3 runs 15 residues. V lost 1 base and J lost 7; bases outside the gene matches: 5. Looked up from germline, CDR1 is LNHDA and CDR2 is SQIVND (reference sequence).

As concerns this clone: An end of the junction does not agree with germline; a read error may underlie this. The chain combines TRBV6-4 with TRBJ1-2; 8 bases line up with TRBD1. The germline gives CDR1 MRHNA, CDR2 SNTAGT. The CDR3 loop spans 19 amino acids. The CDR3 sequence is CASSNSGQAIGRIRYGYTF. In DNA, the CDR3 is TGTGCCAGCAGTAACTCGGGACAGGCAATCGGAAGAATAAGGTATGGCTACACCTTC.